This T cell receptor beta chain was sequenced for a study of PD-1 blockade in classical Hodgkin lymphoma (dated by TCRdb to about 2020). About the full investigation: Nivolumab dosing was 3 mg/kg intravenously every 2 weeks, continuing until either disease progression or unacceptable toxicity. The study used TCR beta sequencing and CyTOF to define a peripheral blood immune signature of response to PD-1 blockade in classical Hodgkin lymphoma.

The Qiagen DNeasy kit was used to extract genomic DNA both from unsorted PBMCs and from the negatively selected CD4+ and CD8+ fractions. TCR beta CDR3 regions were amplified by immunoSEQ multiplex PCR using primers annealing to V and J segments. A synthetic immune receptor repertoire was used to minimize amplification bias, and any remaining bias was removed computationally after sequencing. From the authors' description of their analysis: Custom Python scripts were used to quantify repertoire diversity as the Shannon entropy index. The unsorted, CD4+ and CD8+ repertoires were each analyzed separately, with the exception of combined analyses, where CD4+ and CD8+ sequences were merged in silico. A clone counted as expanded when the clone's frequency after treatment rose at least 2-fold relative to C1D1, and clones undetected at baseline were given a pseudocount of 0.5. Singleton clones were defined as clones with 0 or 1 copy at C1D1, and non-singleton clones were defined as clones with 2 or more copies. Clones expanded in unsorted samples were assigned a CD4+, CD8+ or unknown annotation through matching of protein sequences in sorted samples from the same patient. Wilcoxon tests were applied to paired samples to test diversity changes from C1D1 to C4D1. TCRdb stores this immuneACCESS table with in-frame sequences only. Part of the clones is absent; in the studies checked, under half of the shortfall reflects unresolved V genes, and no reason is known for the rest. The V and J calls and the clone size are those of that table, but D and trimming were determined from the DNA. In this sample the table shows roughly 60,000 clones, over 85% of which occur a single time. Around 8% of the sample comes from the top ten.

V and J are trimmed by 3 bases and 3 bases, and the gene matches miss 12 bases of the junction. Measured from the cysteine to the phenylalanine, the CDR3 is 18 residues long. The only DNA kept is the CDR3, 54 bases in frame from the first base. The germline V gene provides CDR1 MGHRA and CDR2 YSYEKL. Concerning this clone itself: Its antigen is still unknown. Base qualities are missing; no much larger clone stands one base away.

The research as a whole found: Diversity was lower in patients who began nivolumab less than 1 year after ASCT, so these patients were left out of later analyses to avoid confounding by immune reconstitution. By C4D1, a significant rise was seen in CD4+ TCR diversity but not in CD8+ TCR diversity (p=0.0027 vs p=0.16), and the rise was most apparent among complete responders (p=0.02). Only a single clinical trial cohort was studied, and what caused the repertoire differences, possibly disease activity or prior therapy, remained undefined. Among trial patients, those achieving complete response had baseline diversity similar to that of newly diagnosed patients, while diversity was significantly lower in partial responders and progressors. Baseline TCR diversity was reported to be lower in newly diagnosed patients than in healthy donors, and even lower in relapsed/refractory patients.

What the time point label conveys for this sample: cycle 4 day 1 (C4D1), after more than five weeks of nivolumab. Every trial patient had relapsed after autologous stem cell transplantation, and cohorts A, B and C differed in prior brentuximab vedotin exposure. The trial cohort was composed of roughly 60 patients with relapsed/refractory classical Hodgkin lymphoma, for whom complete response, partial response or progressive disease was recorded as best overall response. Single-agent nivolumab was administered to trial patients in the multi-cohort phase II CheckMate 205 trial. An independent review committee assessed best overall response using the 2007 International Working Group response criteria. Trial PBMCs were obtained immediately prior to nivolumab initiation (C1D1) and on therapy at cycle 2 day 1 and cycle 4 day 1. Peripheral blood was collected in 8 mL Vacutainer Cell Preparation Tubes, from which PBMCs were isolated by centrifugation and then cryopreserved.

The starting material was peripheral blood mononuclear cells (PBMCs), obtained before the fourth cycle of nivolumab. This receptor was obtained from a human donor with classical Hodgkin lymphoma. The chain uses TRBV4-1 and TRBJ1-4, and 8 bases in between align with TRBD1. The CDR3 reads CASSHPRSGTGPNEKLFF. The nucleotides read TGCGCCAGCAGCCACCCCAGGAGCGGGACAGGTCCTAATGAAAAACTGTTTTTT.